This T cell receptor (beta chain) was captured by sequencing in a study of blood T cell repertoires in COVID-19. This CDR3 has 19 residues. The V gene end was trimmed by 3 bases and the J gene end by 2 bases; junction bases not matched to a gene: 14. Germline CDR1 is ENHRY and CDR2 is SYGVKD. In the original analysis: From reference gene primer amplification, estimates of nucleated cell counts were derived. Clones were read by immunoSEQ multiplex PCR, and TCRdb kept only the in-frame ones, dropping some. V and J calls and clone size are given by that table; D and trimming were obtained from the DNA. This repertoire shows approximately 220,000 clones, under 90% found once; its top ten account for roughly 5.3%.

The sequencing sample was made of peripheral blood. This clonotype was obtained from a woman aged 60-75 years who had recovered from COVID-19. The chain couples TRBV10-3 to TRBJ1-5, with 9 bases identical to TRBD1. CDR3: CAISEFGDRVPMGNQPQHF. CDR3 sequence (DNA): TGTGCCATCAGTGAATTTGGGGACAGGGTACCAATGGGCAATCAGCCCCAGCATTTT.